Listed below are T cell receptor beta chains from one sample, sequenced in a study of T cells in Graves' hyperthyroidism and ophthalmopathy. TCRdb fed the multiplex PCR reads into MiXCR, producing one record per CDR3 protein. Seen here are about 640,000 distinct CDR3 sequences, less than 25% observed once, and the top ten hold about 34%. The specimen was blood. The origin of the receptors is a man aged 25-45 years with Graves' ophthalmopathy. The CDR3 runs from the conserved cysteine through the conserved F or W. Fields, in order: D gene, CDR3 length, V gene, clone size, J gene, CDR3 protein, CDR3 DNA. The D gene is left open where the match is weak. Only part of the rows carry a size: once, few, many, or a class if the clone is expanded.

D gene: NA; CDR3 length: 13; V gene: TRBV20-1; clone size: many; J gene: TRBJ1-2; CDR3 protein: CSARGHMVYGYTF; CDR3 DNA: TGCAGTGCTAGAGGACATATGGTCTATGGCTACACCTTC
D gene: NA; CDR3 length: 14; V gene: TRBV2; clone size: many; J gene: TRBJ1-1; CDR3 protein: CASRVGLANTEAFF; CDR3 DNA: TGTGCCAGCAGGGTCGGACTGGCGAACACTGAAGCTTTCTTT
D gene: NA; CDR3 length: 15; V gene: TRBV6-1; clone size: NA; J gene: TRBJ1-4; CDR3 protein: CASSEMAAGQRKLFF; CDR3 DNA: TGTGCCAGCAGTGAAATGGCGGCAGGCCAGCGAAAACTGTTTTTT
D gene: NA; CDR3 length: 17; V gene: TRBV6-6; clone size: many; J gene: TRBJ2-3; CDR3 protein: CASSYSPTASSTDTQYF; CDR3 DNA: TGTGCCAGCAGTTACTCGCCGACAGCCTCTAGCACAGATACGCAGTATTTT
D gene: NA; CDR3 length: 15; V gene: TRBV10-3; clone size: few; J gene: TRBJ2-1; CDR3 protein: CAIRPAGGEGNEQFF; CDR3 DNA: TGTGCCATCAGGCCCGCTGGGGGAGAGGGCAATGAGCAGTTCTTC
D gene: NA; CDR3 length: 13; V gene: TRBV6-1; clone size: few; J gene: TRBJ2-3; CDR3 protein: CASAGQARDTQYF; CDR3 DNA: TGTGCCAGCGCAGGCCAGGCCCGAGATACGCAGTATTTT
D gene: TRBD2; CDR3 length: 17; V gene: TRBV12-3/TRBV12-4; clone size: few; J gene: TRBJ2-3; CDR3 protein: CASSFRAGGPSTDTQYF; CDR3 DNA: TGTGCCAGCAGTTTCCGGGCGGGAGGCCCTAGCACAGATACGCAGTATTTT
D gene: NA; CDR3 length: 16; V gene: TRBV18; clone size: NA; J gene: TRBJ2-5; CDR3 protein: CASSQPTGSFKETQYF; CDR3 DNA: TGTGCCAGCTCACAACCAACCGGGAGTTTTAAAGAGACCCAGTACTTC
D gene: TRBD1; CDR3 length: 14; V gene: TRBV10-3; clone size: NA; J gene: TRBJ1-2; CDR3 protein: CAISYRQGNYGYTF; CDR3 DNA: TGTGCCATCAGCTACAGACAGGGGAACTATGGCTACACCTTC
D gene: NA; CDR3 length: 14; V gene: TRBV7-2; clone size: many; J gene: TRBJ2-7; CDR3 protein: CASSSQGLAYEQYF; CDR3 DNA: TGTGCCAGCAGCTCCCAGGGGCTCGCCTACGAGCAGTACTTC
D gene: TRBD1; CDR3 length: 13; V gene: TRBV7-9; clone size: few; J gene: TRBJ1-2; CDR3 protein: CASQGQGGYGYTF; CDR3 DNA: TGTGCCAGCCAGGGACAGGGAGGATATGGCTACACCTTC
D gene: NA; CDR3 length: 14; V gene: TRBV4-1; clone size: few; J gene: TRBJ2-3; CDR3 protein: CASSQDSREDTQYF; CDR3 DNA: TGCGCCAGCAGCCAAGATAGTAGGGAAGATACGCAGTATTTT
D gene: TRBD2; CDR3 length: 17; V gene: TRBV28; clone size: many; J gene: TRBJ2-1; CDR3 protein: CASSFTSGRAGYNEQFF; CDR3 DNA: TGTGCCAGCAGCTTTACGAGCGGGAGGGCGGGGTACAATGAGCAGTTCTTC
D gene: TRBD1; CDR3 length: 15; V gene: TRBV5-6; clone size: NA; J gene: TRBJ1-1; CDR3 protein: CASSPQRGLSTEAFF; CDR3 DNA: TGTGCCAGCAGCCCTCAGAGGGGGCTCAGCACTGAAGCTTTCTTT
D gene: NA; CDR3 length: 12; V gene: TRBV6-5; clone size: few; J gene: TRBJ2-7; CDR3 protein: CASSYSIAEQYF; CDR3 DNA: TGTGCCAGCAGTTACTCTATAGCGGAGCAGTACTTC
D gene: NA; CDR3 length: 14; V gene: TRBV28; clone size: few; J gene: TRBJ1-1; CDR3 protein: CASSGLIMNTEAFF; CDR3 DNA: TGTGCCAGCAGCGGACTCATCATGAACACTGAAGCTTTCTTT
D gene: TRBD2; CDR3 length: 14; V gene: TRBV5-1; clone size: NA; J gene: TRBJ2-7; CDR3 protein: CASSTRLAGDEQYF; CDR3 DNA: TGCGCCAGCAGCACCCGACTAGCGGGAGACGAGCAGTACTTC
D gene: NA; CDR3 length: 16; V gene: TRBV9; clone size: few; J gene: TRBJ2-2; CDR3 protein: CASSVVGVGETGELFF; CDR3 DNA: TGTGCCAGCAGCGTAGTTGGAGTAGGGGAAACCGGGGAGCTGTTTTTT
D gene: NA; CDR3 length: 15; V gene: TRBV7-3; clone size: few; J gene: TRBJ2-5; CDR3 protein: CASSLTGLEQETQYF; CDR3 DNA: TGTGCCAGCAGCTTAACGGGACTTGAACAAGAAACCCAGTACTTC
D gene: NA; CDR3 length: 13; V gene: TRBV28; clone size: NA; J gene: TRBJ2-7; CDR3 protein: CASSLETVTEQYF; CDR3 DNA: TGTGCCAGCAGTCTCGAGACCGTTACCGAGCAGTACTTC
D gene: NA; CDR3 length: 11; V gene: TRBV2; clone size: few; J gene: TRBJ1-6; CDR3 protein: CASKGNSPLHF; CDR3 DNA: TGTGCCAGCAAGGGAAATTCACCCCTCCACTTT
D gene: NA; CDR3 length: 14; V gene: TRBV27; clone size: NA; J gene: TRBJ2-7; CDR3 protein: CASSLGNPSYEQYF; CDR3 DNA: TGTGCCAGCAGTTTGGGCAATCCCTCCTACGAGCAGTACTTC